This TCR beta chain was sequenced during a study of T cell responses to AZD1222 COVID-19 vaccine. Across the whole study: It was second doses at about 4 or about 12 weeks that were pooled.

Study findings and constraints: In the spike-specific TCR repertoire, nearly half reportedly target unmutated variant regions. A mostly white British donor set with more females was recruited, and clonal diversity was possibly underestimated.

A remark on this clone: Its antigen remains unidentified.

V lost 4 bases and J lost 4, with 23 bases in between. This CDR3 comprises 17 residues. Germline CDR1 SGHRS, CDR2 YFSETQ. Measured with immunoSEQ multiplex PCR; TCRdb has only the in-frame clones, and not every one. The repertoire consists of under 150,000 clones, with around 90% occurring once and the leading ten covering just over 3%. This chain connects TRBV5-1 to TRBJ1-1, with no clear D. The specimen comprised peripheral blood, sampled on day 0 of AZD1222 vaccination. This TCR derives from an adult in good health. The CDR3: CASSPQRVELIGTEAFF. DNA of the CDR3: TGCGCCAGCAGCCCCCAAAGGGTAGAGCTAATAGGCACTGAAGCTTTCTTT.